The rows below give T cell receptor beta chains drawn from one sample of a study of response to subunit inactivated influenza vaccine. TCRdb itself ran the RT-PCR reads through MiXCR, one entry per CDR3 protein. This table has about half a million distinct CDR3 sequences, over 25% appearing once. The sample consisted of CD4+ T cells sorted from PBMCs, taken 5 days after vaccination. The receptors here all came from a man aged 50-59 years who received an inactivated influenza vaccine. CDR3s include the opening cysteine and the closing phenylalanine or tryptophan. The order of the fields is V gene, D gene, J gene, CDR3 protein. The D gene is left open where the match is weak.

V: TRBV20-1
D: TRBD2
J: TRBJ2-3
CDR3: CSATGTSGRAQDTQYF

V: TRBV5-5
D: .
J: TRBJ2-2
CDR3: CASSLAPGPGELFF

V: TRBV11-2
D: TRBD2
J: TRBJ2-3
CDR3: CASSLARGLASTDTQYF

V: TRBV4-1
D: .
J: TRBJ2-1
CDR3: CASSQEISSRNEQFF

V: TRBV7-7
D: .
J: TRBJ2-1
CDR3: CASSLDRAAYNEQFF

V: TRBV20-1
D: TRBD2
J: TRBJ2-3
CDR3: CSARAMTSGRVSTDTQYF

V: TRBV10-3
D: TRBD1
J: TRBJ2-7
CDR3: CAISEGQGGYEQYF

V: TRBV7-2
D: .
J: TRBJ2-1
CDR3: CASSLGGSVNNEQFF

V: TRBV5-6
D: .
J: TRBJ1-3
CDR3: CASSLGFGGPGNTIYF

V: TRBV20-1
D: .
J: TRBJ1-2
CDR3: CSARAPDGKYGYTF

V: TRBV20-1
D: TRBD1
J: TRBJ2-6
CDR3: CSARDEGAGANVLTF

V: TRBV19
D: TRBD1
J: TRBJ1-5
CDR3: CASSKQGTSNQPQHF